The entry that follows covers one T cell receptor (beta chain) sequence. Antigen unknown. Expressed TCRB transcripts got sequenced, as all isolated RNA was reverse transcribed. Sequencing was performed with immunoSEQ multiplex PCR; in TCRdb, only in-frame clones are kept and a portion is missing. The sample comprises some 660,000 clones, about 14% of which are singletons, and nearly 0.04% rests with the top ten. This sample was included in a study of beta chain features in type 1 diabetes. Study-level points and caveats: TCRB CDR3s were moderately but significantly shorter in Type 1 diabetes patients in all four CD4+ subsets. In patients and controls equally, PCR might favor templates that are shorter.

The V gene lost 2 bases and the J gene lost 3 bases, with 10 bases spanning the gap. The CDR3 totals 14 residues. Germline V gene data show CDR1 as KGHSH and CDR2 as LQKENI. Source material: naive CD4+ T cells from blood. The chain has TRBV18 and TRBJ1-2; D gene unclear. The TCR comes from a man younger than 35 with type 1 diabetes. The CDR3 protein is CASSPVRADYGYTF. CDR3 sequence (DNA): TGTGCCAGCTCACCAGTAAGGGCCGACTATGGCTACACCTTC.